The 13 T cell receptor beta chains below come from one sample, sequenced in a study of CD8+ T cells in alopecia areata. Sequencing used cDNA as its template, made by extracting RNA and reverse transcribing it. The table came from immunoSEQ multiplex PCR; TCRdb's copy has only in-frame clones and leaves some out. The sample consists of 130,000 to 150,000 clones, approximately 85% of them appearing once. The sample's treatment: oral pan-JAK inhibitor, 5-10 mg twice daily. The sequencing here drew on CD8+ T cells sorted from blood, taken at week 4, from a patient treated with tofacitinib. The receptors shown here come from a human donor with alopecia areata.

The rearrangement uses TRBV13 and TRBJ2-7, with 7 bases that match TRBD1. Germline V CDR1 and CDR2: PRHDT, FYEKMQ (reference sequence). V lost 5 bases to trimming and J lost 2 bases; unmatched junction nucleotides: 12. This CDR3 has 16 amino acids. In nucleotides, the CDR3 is TGTGCCAGCAGCCGAGAGGTGGGGACAGCCCCCTACGAGCAGTACTTC. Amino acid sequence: CASSREVGTAPYEQYF.

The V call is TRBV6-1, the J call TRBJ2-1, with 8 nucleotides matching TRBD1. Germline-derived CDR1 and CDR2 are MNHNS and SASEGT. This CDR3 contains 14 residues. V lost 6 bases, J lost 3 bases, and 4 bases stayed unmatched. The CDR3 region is CASSGTGLYNEQFF. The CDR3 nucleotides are TGTGCCAGCAGCGGGACAGGACTCTACAATGAGCAGTTCTTC.

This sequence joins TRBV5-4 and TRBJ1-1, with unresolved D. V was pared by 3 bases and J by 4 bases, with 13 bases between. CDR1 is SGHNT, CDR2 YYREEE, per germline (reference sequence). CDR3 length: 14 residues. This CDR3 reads CASSSRPGSTEAFF. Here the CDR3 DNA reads TGTGCCAGCAGCTCCCGCCCGGGGAGCACTGAAGCTTTCTTT.

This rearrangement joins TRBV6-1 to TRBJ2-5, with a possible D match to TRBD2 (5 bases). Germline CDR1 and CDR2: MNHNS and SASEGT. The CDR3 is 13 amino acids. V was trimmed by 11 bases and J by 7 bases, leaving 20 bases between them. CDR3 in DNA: TGTGCCCACGAGGGTCAGGACCCGAGGACCCAGTACTTC. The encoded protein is CAHEGQDPRTQYF.

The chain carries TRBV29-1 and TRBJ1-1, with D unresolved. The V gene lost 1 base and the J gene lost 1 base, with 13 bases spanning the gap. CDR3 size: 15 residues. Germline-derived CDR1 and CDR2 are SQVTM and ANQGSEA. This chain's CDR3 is CSVEGTRVRNTEAFF. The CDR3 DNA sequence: TGCAGCGTTGAAGGGACGAGGGTCCGGAACACTGAAGCTTTCTTT.

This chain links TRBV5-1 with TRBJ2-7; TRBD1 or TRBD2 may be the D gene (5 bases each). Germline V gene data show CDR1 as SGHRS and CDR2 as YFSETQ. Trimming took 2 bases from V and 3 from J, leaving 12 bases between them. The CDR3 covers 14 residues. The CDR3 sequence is CASSFGTGNYEQYF. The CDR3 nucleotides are TGCGCCAGCAGCTTCGGGACGGGGAACTACGAGCAGTACTTC.

The CDR3, as DNA: TGTGCCAGCAGTTCTACAGTATCCAGTTACAATGAGCAGTTCTTC. Translating it yields CASSSTVSSYNEQFF. The chain combines TRBV7-9 with TRBJ2-1; D unclear. Trimming removed 6 bases at V and 4 bases at J, with 16 bases between. This CDR3 region has 15 residues. Germline CDR1 is SEHNR and CDR2 is FQNEAQ (reference sequence).

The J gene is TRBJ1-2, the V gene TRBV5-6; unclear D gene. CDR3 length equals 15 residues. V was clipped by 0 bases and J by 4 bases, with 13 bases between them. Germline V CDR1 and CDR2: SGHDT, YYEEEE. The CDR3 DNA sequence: TGTGCCAGCAGCTTGGGCCACCGTAACGGCTATGGCTACACCTTC. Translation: CASSLGHRNGYGYTF. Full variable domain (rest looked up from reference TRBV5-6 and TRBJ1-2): DAGVTQSPTHLIKTRGQQVTLRCSPKSGHDTVSWYQQALGQGPQFIFQYYEEEERQRGNFPDRFSGHQFPNYSSELNVNALLLGDSALYLCASSLGHRNGYGYTFGSGTRLTVV.

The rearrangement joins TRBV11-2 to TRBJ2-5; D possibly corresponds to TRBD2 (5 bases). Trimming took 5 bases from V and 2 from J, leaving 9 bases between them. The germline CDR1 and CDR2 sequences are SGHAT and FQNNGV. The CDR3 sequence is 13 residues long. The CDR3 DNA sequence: TGTGCCAGCAGCCCGCCGGGGCAAGAGACCCAGTACTTC. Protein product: CASSPPGQETQYF. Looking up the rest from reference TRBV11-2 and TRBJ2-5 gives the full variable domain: EAGVAQSPRYKIIEKRQSVAFWCNPISGHATLYWYQQILGQGPKLLIQFQNNGVVDDSQLPKDRFSAERLKGVDSTLKIQPAKLEDSAVYLCASSPPGQETQYFGPGTRLLVL.

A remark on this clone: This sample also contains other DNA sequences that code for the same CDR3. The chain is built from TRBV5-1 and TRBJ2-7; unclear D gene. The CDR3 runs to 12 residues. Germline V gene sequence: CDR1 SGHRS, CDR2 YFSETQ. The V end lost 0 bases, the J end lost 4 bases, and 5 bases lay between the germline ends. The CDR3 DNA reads TGCGCCAGCAGCTTGGAGGGTTACGAGCAGTACTTC. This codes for CASSLEGYEQYF.

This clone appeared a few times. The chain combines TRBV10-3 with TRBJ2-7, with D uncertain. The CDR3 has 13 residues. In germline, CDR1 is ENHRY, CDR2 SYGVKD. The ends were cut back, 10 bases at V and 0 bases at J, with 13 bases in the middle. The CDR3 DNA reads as TGTGCCACTAACAGTGAAAGCTCCTACGAGCAGTACTTC. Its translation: CATNSESSYEQYF.

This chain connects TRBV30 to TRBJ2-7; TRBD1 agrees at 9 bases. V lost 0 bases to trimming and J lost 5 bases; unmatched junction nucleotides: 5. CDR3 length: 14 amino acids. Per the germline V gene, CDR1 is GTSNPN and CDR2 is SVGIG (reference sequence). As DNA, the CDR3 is TGTGCCTGGAGTGTCGGGACAGGGAGACACGAGCAGTACTTC. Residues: CAWSVGTGRHEQYF.

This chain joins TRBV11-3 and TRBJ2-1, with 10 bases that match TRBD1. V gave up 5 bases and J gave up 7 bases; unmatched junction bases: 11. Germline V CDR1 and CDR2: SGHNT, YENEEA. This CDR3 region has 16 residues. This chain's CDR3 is CASSPTPRDRGNEQFF. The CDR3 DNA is TGTGCCAGCAGCCCGACCCCCCGGGACAGGGGTAATGAGCAGTTCTTC.